This record covers a single T cell receptor beta chain. Its antigen is unidentified. These data belong to a study of identical twins. TCRdb re-analysed the 5' RACE reads in MiXCR, keeping a single row per CDR3 protein. The sample lists 450,000 to 500,000 distinct CDR3 sequences, around 15% seen once, with about 0.97% in the top ten. Germline loops: CDR1 SNHLY, CDR2 FYNNEI. This CDR3 has 18 residues. Trimming pared 11 bases from V and 5 bases from J, leaving 33 bases between. Findings of the study overall: Models underestimated out-of-frame TCR alpha sharing in monozygotic twins. Fewer insertions marked abundant cord blood beta clonotypes; young adult naive trended weakly, memory not at all.

These same records also appear under a second study, on yellow fever vaccine responses in identical twins.

The genes are TRBV2 and TRBJ1-1; D unclear. The sequence was obtained from a woman under 30 in good health. Sequencing used CD4+ T cells sorted from blood. The CDR3 DNA sequence: TGTGCCCTCTGTTTATTCTTGACGGTTGTCGGAAAGGGTACTGAAGCTTTCTTT. Translating gives CALCLFLTVVGKGTEAFF.